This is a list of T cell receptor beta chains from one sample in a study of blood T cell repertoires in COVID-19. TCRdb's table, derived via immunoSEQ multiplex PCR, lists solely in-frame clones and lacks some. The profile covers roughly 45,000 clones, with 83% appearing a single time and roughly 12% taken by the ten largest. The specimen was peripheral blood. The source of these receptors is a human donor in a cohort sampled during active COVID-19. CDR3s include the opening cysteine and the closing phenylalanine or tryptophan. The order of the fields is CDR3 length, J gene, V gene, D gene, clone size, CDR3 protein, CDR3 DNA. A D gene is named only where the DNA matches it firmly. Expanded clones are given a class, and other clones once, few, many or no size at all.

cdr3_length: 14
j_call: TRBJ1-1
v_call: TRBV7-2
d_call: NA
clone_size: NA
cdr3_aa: CASSLGPRGTEAFF
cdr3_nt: TGTGCCAGCAGCTTAGGTCCCCGGGGTACTGAAGCTTTCTTT

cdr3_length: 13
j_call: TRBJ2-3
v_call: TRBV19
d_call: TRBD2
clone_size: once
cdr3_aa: CASSGLAADTQYF
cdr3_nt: TGTGCCAGTAGCGGACTAGCGGCGGATACGCAGTATTTT

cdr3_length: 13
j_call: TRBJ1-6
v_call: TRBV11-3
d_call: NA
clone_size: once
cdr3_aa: CASSTLPNSPLHF
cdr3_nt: TGTGCCAGCAGCACCCTACCTAATTCACCCCTCCACTTT

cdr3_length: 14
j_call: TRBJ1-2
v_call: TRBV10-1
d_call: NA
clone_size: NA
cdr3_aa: CASESGAALYGYTF
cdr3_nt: TGCGCCAGCGAAAGTGGGGCCGCTCTGTATGGCTACACCTTC

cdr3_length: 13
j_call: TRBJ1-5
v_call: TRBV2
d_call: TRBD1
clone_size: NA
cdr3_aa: CARGTGANQPQHF
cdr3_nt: TGTGCCAGGGGGACAGGGGCAAATCAGCCCCAGCATTTT

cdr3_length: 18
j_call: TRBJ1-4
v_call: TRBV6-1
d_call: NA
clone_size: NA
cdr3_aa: CASSEGFTGDTSNEKLFF
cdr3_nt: TGTGCCAGCAGTGAAGGGTTTACGGGAGACACCAGTAATGAAAAACTGTTTTTT

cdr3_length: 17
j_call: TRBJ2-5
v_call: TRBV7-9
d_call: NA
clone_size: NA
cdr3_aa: CASSLNSGWAFGETQYF
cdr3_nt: TGTGCCAGCAGCCTGAACAGCGGCTGGGCCTTTGGCGAGACCCAGTACTTC

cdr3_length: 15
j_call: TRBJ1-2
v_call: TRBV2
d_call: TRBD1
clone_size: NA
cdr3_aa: CASRNDRGGRYGYTF
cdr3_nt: TGTGCCAGCAGGAACGACAGGGGCGGAAGATATGGCTACACCTTC

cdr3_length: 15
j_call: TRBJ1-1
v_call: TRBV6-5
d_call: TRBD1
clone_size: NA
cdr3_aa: CASSSADRVDTEAFF
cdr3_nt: TGTGCCAGCAGTTCCGCCGACAGGGTTGACACTGAAGCTTTCTTT

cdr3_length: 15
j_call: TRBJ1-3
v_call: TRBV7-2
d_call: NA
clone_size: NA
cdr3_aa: CASSLDGGQGNTIYF
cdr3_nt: TGTGCCAGCAGCTTAGACGGGGGGCAAGGAAACACCATATATTTT